This TCR beta chain is from a study of blood T cell repertoires in COVID-19. Trimming stripped 3 bases from V and 8 bases from J, with 10 bases between. This CDR3 is built from 12 residues. Germline V CDR1 and CDR2: SEHNR, FQNEAQ (reference sequence). Authors' processing steps: Nucleated cell number was recorded as an estimate derived from reference gene primer amplification. Assay used: immunoSEQ multiplex PCR; TCRdb lists only in-frame clones, some missing. V and J calls and clone size are given by that table; D and trimming were obtained from the DNA. Here the sample spans around 180,000 clones, 74% being singletons.

V gene TRBV7-9 combines with J gene TRBJ1-2; D gene uncertain. The sequence derives from an elderly woman with acute or convalescent COVID-19. Sequencing input: peripheral blood. DNA of the CDR3: TGTGCCAGCAGCTTCGAAGGTAGCGGCTACACCTTC. Protein: CASSFEGSGYTF. The variable domain in full, with the rest retrieved from reference TRBV7-9 and TRBJ1-2, is DTGVSQNPRHKITKRGQNVTFRCDPISEHNRLYWYRQTLGQGPEFLTYFQNEAQLEKSRLLSDRFSAERPKGSFSTLEIQRTEQGDSAMYLCASSFEGSGYTFGSGTRLTVV.